This paragraph covers one TCR beta chain sequence. These data are taken from a study of blood T cell repertoires in COVID-19. The overall study: Collection of acute and convalescent COVID-19 samples took place in the United States, Italy and Spain.

From germline, CDR1 is MNHEY and CDR2 SMNVEV (reference sequence). Trimming removed 2 bases from V and 7 bases from J, with 12 bases in between. The CDR3 totals 14 residues. In the authors' workflow: Quantification of nucleated cells was approximated via reference gene primer amplification. Repertoires were generated with immunoSEQ multiplex PCR, while TCRdb's copy carries only in-frame clones and drops some. V, J and clone size were drawn from that table, and D and trimming were deduced from the DNA. The sample yields 250,000 to 300,000 clones, around 84% seen once. The material sequenced was PBMCs or T cells enriched from blood (not recorded which). The V gene is TRBV27, the J gene TRBJ1-5; D is ambiguous. The receptor's source is a man between 25 and 39 years old with acute COVID-19. CDR3 nucleotides: TGTGCCAGCAGTTTAGGAGGGCCCGACCAGCCCCAGCATTTT. It encodes CASSLGGPDQPQHF.